Listed below are T cell receptor beta chains from one sample, sequenced in a study of blood T cell repertoires in COVID-19. The protocol was immunoSEQ multiplex PCR, while the TCRdb copy is restricted to in-frame clones and leaves out a portion. This table has over 200,000 clones, around four fifths appearing once. The specimen sequenced was peripheral blood. These receptors were collected from a woman between 50 and 59 years old with acute or convalescent COVID-19. The CDR3 runs from the conserved cysteine through the conserved F or W.

cdr3_aa v_call
CATFYYRGPHNVATMATLDYGYTF TRBV10-1
CASSHETGVDYGYTF TRBV9
CATELGGVAFF TRBV27
CAIRPGTDNQETQYF TRBV10-3
CASSPRTSGLYNEQFF TRBV11-2
CASRDRLNTEAFF TRBV2
CASSLMGQGGDTQYF TRBV7-3
CASSLMGGDEQFF TRBV7-3
CASSLAGAAPYEQYF TRBV11-1
CASSFGLAGDTQYF TRBV28
CASSQGTGGETQYF TRBV11-2
CASSLPQGRDQPQHF TRBV19
CASSPVGAGAYEQYF TRBV18
CASSTGIPGEQFF TRBV5-6
CASSFNGGDPVGLETQYF TRBV28
CASSVDFRQGGEEKLFF TRBV9
CASSLGPYRGGADQPQHF TRBV7-2
CAWSQDRGEPYEQYF TRBV30
CASRTGGAQGTEAFF TRBV28
CASSNLYEQYF TRBV21-1
CASSHPRTAQETQYF TRBV16
CASSYYGDIRTYEQYF TRBV28
CASSQILAGVNEQFF TRBV28
CSASRGRLNTGELFF TRBV20-1
CASSPRGQDNYEQYF TRBV19
CASSYSSGANVLTF TRBV27
CASSKDKRDRGPYSNQPQHF TRBV21-1
CAISGGQGAREQYF TRBV10-3
CASSQRQDNEQFF TRBV3-1/TRBV3-2
CASSLGQVRLYEQYF TRBV5-1
CSVALAGYNEQFF TRBV29-1
CASSIPGLAGKETQYF TRBV19
CASSLGIQKQFF TRBV6-2/TRBV6-3
CAWSTSWHEQYF TRBV30
CSPGQGEWTGELFF TRBV29-1
CASRHAENQETQYF TRBV13
CSVELSWGTTQETQYF TRBV29-1
CASSRTGALETQYF TRBV9
CATSDFQTGELFF TRBV24-1
CASSPLTAPSSYNEQFF TRBV5-1
CASSPPGREANTGELFF TRBV18
CAWSPGEGRYNEQFF TRBV30
CASSLLYRAGARDDEQFF TRBV27
CAWSSSEGAGAFF TRBV30
CASSLRSRQEAYNEQFF TRBV7-3
CASSLGAGGGISYEQYF TRBV27
CASSIKTGGNQPQHF TRBV19
CASSSDRGDTQYF TRBV27
CASRYRGQGNQPQHF TRBV28
CASSEALRRQGGQPQHF TRBV6-1
CASSQTSGINTGELFF TRBV2
CATSDKGTGGRPQHF TRBV24-1
CASTPPGTSGIREQFF TRBV2
CSGKGAAYNEQFF TRBV29-1
CASSNRVLSTEAFF TRBV25-1
CATSREQGSSYEQYF TRBV15
CASSFLAGVKYNEQFF TRBV28
CAISDLGAGLNYEQYF TRBV10-3